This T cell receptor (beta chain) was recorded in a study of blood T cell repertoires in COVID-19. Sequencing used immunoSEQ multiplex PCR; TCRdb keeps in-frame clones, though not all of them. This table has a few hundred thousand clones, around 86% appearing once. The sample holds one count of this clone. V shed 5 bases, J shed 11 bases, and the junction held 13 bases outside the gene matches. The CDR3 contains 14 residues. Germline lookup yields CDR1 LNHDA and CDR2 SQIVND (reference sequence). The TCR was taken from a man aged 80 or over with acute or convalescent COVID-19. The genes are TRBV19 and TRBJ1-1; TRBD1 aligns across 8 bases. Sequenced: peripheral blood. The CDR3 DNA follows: TGTGCCAGTAGTCTACGACAGGGGTCCGAAGAGGCTTTCTTT. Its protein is CASSLRQGSEEAFF.